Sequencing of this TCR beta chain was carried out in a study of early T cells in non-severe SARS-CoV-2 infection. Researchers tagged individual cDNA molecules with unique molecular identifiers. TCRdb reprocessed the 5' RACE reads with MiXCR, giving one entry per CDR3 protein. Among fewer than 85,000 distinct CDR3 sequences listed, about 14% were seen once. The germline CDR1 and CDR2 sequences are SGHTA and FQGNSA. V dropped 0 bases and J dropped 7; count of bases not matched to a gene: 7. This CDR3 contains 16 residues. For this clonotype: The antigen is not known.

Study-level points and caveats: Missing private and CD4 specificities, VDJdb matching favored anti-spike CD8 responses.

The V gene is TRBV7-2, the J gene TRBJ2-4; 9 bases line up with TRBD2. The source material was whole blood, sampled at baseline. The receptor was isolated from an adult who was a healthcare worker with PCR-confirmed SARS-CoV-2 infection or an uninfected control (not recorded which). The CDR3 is CASSLALLAGWNIQYF. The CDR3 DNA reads TGTGCCAGCAGCTTAGCGCTCCTAGCGGGATGGAACATTCAGTACTTC.